These 18 T cell receptor beta chains were all obtained from the same sample, sequenced in a study of response to subunit inactivated influenza vaccine. Each CDR3 protein is one row after TCRdb ran MiXCR on the RT-PCR reads. The sample lists more than 150,000 distinct CDR3 sequences; approximately 9.2% were seen once. The sequencing here drew on non-naive T cells sorted from PBMCs, taken on the day of vaccination. These receptor sequences come from a middle-aged man who received an inactivated influenza vaccine.

This chain joins TRBV6-1 and TRBJ2-7, with 15 bases lining up with TRBD2. The CDR3 is 17 residues long. The V gene end was trimmed by 6 bases and the J gene end by 2 bases; junction bases not matched to a gene: 8. Germline V lookup: CDR1 MNHNS, CDR2 SASEGT. This chain's CDR3 is CASSLGTSGGYTYEQYF. The CDR3 DNA sequence: TGTGCCAGCAGCCTCGGGACTAGCGGGGGGTATACCTACGAGCAGTACTTC.

This clonotype was recorded many times. V usage is TRBV4-3 and J usage is TRBJ2-2, with 10 bases lining up with TRBD2. The CDR3 runs 16 residues. Germline V lookup: CDR1 LGHNA, CDR2 YSLEER. The trim removed 1 base at V and 5 bases at J, leaving 4 bases unmatched. The CDR3 region has the DNA TGCGCCAGCAGCCAAGGTCTAGCGGGAGTTACCGGGGAGCTGTTTTTT. It codes for CASSQGLAGVTGELFF.

This clonotype was seen a handful of times. The rearrangement joins TRBV12-3 or TRBV12-4 to TRBJ2-1; tentatively, D is TRBD1 or TRBD2 (5 bases each). Deletions cut 2 bases from V and 7 bases from J, with 12 bases between. This CDR3 is 14 amino acids long. The CDR3 DNA reads as TGTGCCAGCAGTTTATGGGGGAGAGGAAATGAGCAGTTCTTC. Amino acids: CASSLWGRGNEQFF.

This clonotype was found a few times. This chain joins TRBV4-3 and TRBJ2-3, with a possible D match to TRBD1 (6 bases). This CDR3 has 15 amino acids. Trimming cost V 0 bases and J 3 bases, with 10 bases left between them. CDR1 and CDR2 (germline): LGHNA, YSLEER. The CDR3: CASSQDGTGTDTQYF. CDR3 sequence (DNA): TGCGCCAGCAGCCAAGATGGTACAGGGACAGATACGCAGTATTTT.

In this sample, this clonotype turned up once. The rearrangement links TRBV20-1 to TRBJ2-5, with D unclear. The V end was cut by 0 bases, the J end by 5 bases, with 4 bases between. CDR1 DFQATT and CDR2 SNEGSKA come from the germline V gene (reference sequence). This CDR3 has 11 residues. This chain's CDR3 is CSAREDETQYF. The DNA for the CDR3 is TGCAGTGCTAGAGAGGATGAGACCCAGTACTTC.

This sequence joins TRBV5-6 and TRBJ1-3, with TRBD1 matching over 9 bases. V was clipped by 3 bases and J by 7 bases; unmatched bases: 8. Germline V CDR1 and CDR2: SGHDT, YYEEEE. The CDR3 contains 15 residues. CDR3 in amino acids: CASSWSDRGRNTIYF. For the CDR3, the DNA is TGTGCCAGCAGCTGGAGCGACAGGGGGAGGAACACCATATATTTT. The complete variable domain, with remaining parts taken from reference TRBV5-6 and TRBJ1-3, reads DAGVTQSPTHLIKTRGQQVTLRCSPKSGHDTVSWYQQALGQGPQFIFQYYEEEERQRGNFPDRFSGHQFPNYSSELNVNALLLGDSALYLCASSWSDRGRNTIYFGEGSWLTVV.

This clonotype has a handful of counts. The J gene is TRBJ2-2, the V gene TRBV4-3; D is uncertain. The CDR3 is made up of 14 amino acids. The V end was cut by 0 bases, the J end by 7 bases, with 9 bases between. Germline V gene data show CDR1 as LGHNA and CDR2 as YSLEER. The chain's CDR3 is CASSQDYVYGELFF. The CDR3 nucleotides are TGCGCCAGCAGCCAAGATTATGTGTACGGGGAGCTGTTTTTT.

This clonotype was detected only a few times. V usage is TRBV6-5 and J usage is TRBJ2-3; the D gene is possibly TRBD2 (5 bases). Germline V lookup: CDR1 MNHEY, CDR2 SVGAGI. V gave up 4 bases and J gave up 5 bases, with 10 bases separating them. CDR3 length equals 13 residues. CDR3 loop: CASSSTIGDTQYF. CDR3 sequence (DNA): TGTGCCAGCAGTTCGACTATTGGAGATACGCAGTATTTT.

This clonotype was observed a few times. The V call is TRBV10-3, the J call TRBJ2-7, with D uncertain. Trimming removed 0 bases at V and 6 bases at J, with 6 bases between. Looked up from germline, CDR1 is ENHRY and CDR2 is SYGVKD. This CDR3 spans 12 amino acids. CDR3 coding DNA: TGTGCCATCAGTGAGTCTGGTGGCGAGCAGTACTTC. It codes for CAISESGGEQYF.

This clonotype was recorded a few times. The gene calls are TRBV6-2 or TRBV6-3 and TRBJ2-7, with 9 bases identical to TRBD2. J lost 7 bases, V lost 1 base, and 8 bases had no gene match. Germline V gene data show CDR1 as MNHEY and CDR2 as SVGEGT. This CDR3 is built from 15 residues. CDR3 protein: CASSYFGGRAREQYF. The CDR3 bases are TGTGCCAGCAGTTACTTTGGCGGGAGGGCCCGAGAGCAGTACTTC.

This clonotype was observed at least ten times. The genes are TRBV7-8 and TRBJ2-1; 9 bases are a match to TRBD2. Germline loops: CDR1 SGHVS, CDR2 FQNEAQ. This CDR3 region has 14 residues. The trim removed 3 bases at V and 5 bases at J, leaving 2 bases unmatched. CDR3 DNA sequence: TGTGCCAGCAGCTTCGGACTAGCGCACAATGAGCAGTTCTTC. Amino acid sequence: CASSFGLAHNEQFF.

The rearrangement links TRBV6-4 to TRBJ2-1, with D tentatively TRBD2 (6 bases). Germline V gene lookup returns CDR1 MRHNA and CDR2 SNTAGT. The CDR3 is 14 residues long. V shed 3 bases and J shed 2 bases, with 8 bases lying between them. The CDR3 DNA follows: TGTGCCAGCAGTGAGGGAGGCCCCTACAATGAGCAGTTCTTC. The encoded protein is CASSEGGPYNEQFF.

This clonotype was recorded many times. V gene TRBV5-1 combines with J gene TRBJ2-1, with 8 bases that match TRBD1. With V trimmed by 4 bases and J by 6 bases, 3 bases remained unmatched. The germline V gene encodes CDR1 SGHRS and CDR2 YFSETQ. CDR3 length: 13 amino acids. CDR3: CASSPDRVNEQFF. DNA of the CDR3: TGCGCCAGCAGCCCGGACAGGGTCAATGAGCAGTTCTTC.

This clonotype was observed at least ten times. J is TRBJ2-1 and V is TRBV4-3; a weak D match, TRBD2 (5 bases). Trimming removed 0 bases from V and 0 bases from J, with 6 bases in between. Germline V lookup: CDR1 LGHNA, CDR2 YSLEER. The CDR3 runs to 15 residues. This CDR3 reads CASSQEEGSYNEQFF. In DNA, the CDR3 is TGCGCCAGCAGCCAAGAAGAGGGCTCCTACAATGAGCAGTTCTTC.

This clonotype is judged medium-sized. This chain uses TRBV11-2 with TRBJ2-7; tentatively, D is TRBD1 (8 bases). Per germline, CDR1 SGHAT and CDR2 FQNNGV. CDR3 length equals 14 residues. Trimming removed 3 bases from V and 6 bases from J, with 15 bases in between. The CDR3 DNA reads as TGTGCCAGCAGCTTTGGACAGGGAGGGGGCGAGCAGTACTTC. Translating it yields CASSFGQGGGEQYF.

This clonotype occurred a few times. The rearrangement uses TRBV14 and TRBJ2-2; TRBD2 is a possible D gene (6 bases). There are 16 residues in the CDR3. V lost 4 bases, J lost 3 bases, and 15 bases lay in between. CDR1 is SGHDN and CDR2 is FVKESK in the germline V gene. CDR3 sequence: CASSLHAGSDTGELFF. For the CDR3, the DNA is TGTGCCAGCAGCCTACATGCGGGGTCTGACACCGGGGAGCTGTTTTTT. Drawing the rest from reference TRBV14 and TRBJ2-2, the complete variable domain is EAGVTQFPSHSVIEKGQTVTLRCDPISGHDNLYWYRRVMGKEIKFLLHFVKESKQDESGMPNNRFLAERTGGTYSTLKVQPAELEDSGVYFCASSLHAGSDTGELFFGEGSRLTVL.

This clonotype was observed a few times. This chain connects TRBV4-3 to TRBJ2-7, with D perhaps matching TRBD2 (6 bases). The ends were cut back, 3 bases at V and 2 bases at J, with 8 bases in the middle. The germline CDR1 and CDR2 sequences are LGHNA and YSLEER. The CDR3 sequence is 13 residues long. The CDR3 DNA sequence: TGCGCCAGCAGCCAGGGGGGAACCTACGAGCAGTACTTC. This translates into CASSQGGTYEQYF.

Only a few counts were recorded for this clonotype. This chain uses TRBV25-1 with TRBJ2-6, with D maybe TRBD1 (6 bases). Germline assignment: CDR1 MGHDK and CDR2 SYGVNS. V was clipped by 3 bases and J by 0 bases, with 12 bases between them. The CDR3 is made up of 17 amino acids. The CDR3 DNA reads as TGTGCCAGCAGTGACAGCTCGGACAGCTCTGGGGCCAACGTCCTGACTTTC. This encodes CASSDSSDSSGANVLTF.